The rows below give T cell receptor beta chains drawn from one sample of a study of T cell responses to AZD1222 COVID-19 vaccine. Data came from immunoSEQ multiplex PCR; TCRdb stores just in-frame clones and leaves some out. The data contain approximately 110,000 clones, about 89% of them seen just once; the ten biggest clones take up roughly 4.2%. The sample consisted of peripheral blood, taken on day 0 of AZD1222 vaccination. These receptors all stem from an adult in good health. CDR3s include the opening cysteine and the closing phenylalanine or tryptophan. A D gene is named only where the DNA matches it firmly. The listing skips clone size in some rows; elsewhere it reads once, few, many or a size class.

few	NA	TRBV4-1	TRBJ1-3	TGCGCCAGCAGCCAATATACTTCTGGAAACACCATATATTTT	CASSQYTSGNTIYF
NA	NA	TRBV7-2	TRBJ1-1	TGTGCCAGCAGCTTAGGTCAGGGGTACGAAGCTTTCTTT	CASSLGQGYEAFF
NA	TRBD2	TRBV9	TRBJ2-6	TGTGCCAGCAGCTCCCCTTCTAGCGGGACCGGGGCCAACGTCCTGACTTTC	CASSSPSSGTGANVLTF
NA	TRBD1	TRBV19	TRBJ1-2	TGTGCCAGTACGCGCGGGAACCTTGGGACAGGTCCCCTTAACTATGGCTACACCTTC	CASTRGNLGTGPLNYGYTF
NA	TRBD1	TRBV13	TRBJ2-3	TGTGCCAGCAGCCCGACAGGGACAGATACGCAGTATTTT	CASSPTGTDTQYF
NA	TRBD1	TRBV20-1	TRBJ1-1	TGCAGTGCTAGTTCGGGACAGGGGCGGCAGAACACTGAAGCTTTCTTT	CSASSGQGRQNTEAFF
NA	NA	TRBV30	TRBJ1-2	TGTGCCTGGAGAAGTCGGGCACGAGGCTATGGCTACACCTTC	CAWRSRARGYGYTF
NA	NA	TRBV18	TRBJ1-2	TGTGCCAGCTCACGAGCGGGCGCAGACTATGGCTACACCTTC	CASSRAGADYGYTF
NA	TRBD2	TRBV27	TRBJ2-3	TGTGCCAGCAGTTCCCCCAACCGGGACTACACAGATACGCAGTATTTT	CASSSPNRDYTDTQYF
once	NA	TRBV6-6	TRBJ1-3	TGTGCCAGCAGTTACTCTGACAGAGGAAACACCATATATTTT	CASSYSDRGNTIYF
few	NA	TRBV30	TRBJ1-5	TGTGCCTGGAGTCCCGGTCCGAGACAGCCCCAGCATTTT	CAWSPGPRQPQHF
NA	TRBD1	TRBV27	TRBJ2-7	TGTGCCAGCAGCCCTCTGGACAGGGCCTCCTACGAGCAGTACTTC	CASSPLDRASYEQYF
NA	NA	TRBV6-5	TRBJ2-3	TGTGCCAGCAGTTACGAGGGGGGCACAGATACGCAGTATTTT	CASSYEGGTDTQYF
few	TRBD2	TRBV2	TRBJ2-2	TGTGCCGGTGAGCGGGAACGGACCGGGGAGCTGTTTTTT	CAGERERTGELFF
NA	NA	TRBV6-5	TRBJ1-1	TGTGCCAGCAGTTACTTTATTTCGGACACTGAAGCTTTCTTT	CASSYFISDTEAFF